This TCR beta chain was retrieved from a study of blood T cells in healthy people across ages. A second 7 to 11 cycle PCR used barcoded and J-beta primers. A template-switch adaptor that had 12 random nucleotides put a tag on each cDNA molecule. Sequencing of every sample gave 3 million or more CDR3-containing paired-end reads. TCRdb reprocessed the 5' RACE reads with MiXCR, giving one entry per CDR3 protein. The profile shows 890,000 or so distinct CDR3 sequences, under 80% of them singletons. Individuals who donated were healthy Caucasians from Russia aged about 6 to 100. This clonotype was recorded a few times. The receptor was derived from a man aged 25 to 40 in good health. The sample comprised blood.

The CDR3 protein is CSANPQGAYNEQFF. The CDR3 nucleotides read TGCAGTGCTAACCCCCAGGGAGCCTACAATGAGCAGTTCTTC. V usage is TRBV20-1 and J usage is TRBJ2-1; the D gene could be TRBD1 or TRBD2 (5 bases each). The germline CDR1 and CDR2 sequences are DFQATT and SNEGSKA (reference sequence). Trimming removed 4 bases at V and 2 bases at J, with 12 bases between. The CDR3 runs to 14 residues.